This T cell receptor (beta chain) appears in the sequencing data of a study of CD4+ T cells in melanoma. Sequencing used immunoSEQ multiplex PCR; TCRdb keeps in-frame clones, though not all of them. The sample consists of 18,000 or so clones, roughly 80% of them appearing once. General observations from the study: A reported correlation linked neoantigen-specific CD4+ T cells to CD8+, macrophage and B cell function. Diverse differentiation states were reported for melanoma neoantigen-specific CD4+ T cells.

Points on this clone: Antigen specificity is unknown.

Sample: cells from a culture (not recorded whether cultured in vitro). The sequence was collected from a human donor with melanoma.

DNA for the CDR3: TGTGCCAGCAGCATAGGGTACAGGGCCACTGAAGCTTTCTTT. Its protein is CASSIGYRATEAFF. The J gene is TRBJ1-1, the V gene TRBV7-6, with D perhaps matching TRBD1 (6 bases). Trimming cost V 5 bases and J 4 bases, with 14 bases left between them. This CDR3 region has 14 residues. From germline, CDR1 is SGHVS and CDR2 FNYEAQ.